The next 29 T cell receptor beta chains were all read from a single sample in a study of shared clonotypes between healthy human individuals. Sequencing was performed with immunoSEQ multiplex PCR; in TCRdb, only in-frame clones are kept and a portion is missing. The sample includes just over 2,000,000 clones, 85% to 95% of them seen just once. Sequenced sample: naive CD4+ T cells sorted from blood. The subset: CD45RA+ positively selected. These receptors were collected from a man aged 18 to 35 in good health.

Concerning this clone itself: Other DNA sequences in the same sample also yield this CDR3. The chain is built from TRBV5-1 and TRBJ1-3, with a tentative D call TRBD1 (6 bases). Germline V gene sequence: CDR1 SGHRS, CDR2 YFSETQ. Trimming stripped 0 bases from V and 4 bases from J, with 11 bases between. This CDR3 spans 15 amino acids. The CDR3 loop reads CASSLAGGPGNTIYF. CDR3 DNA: TGCGCCAGCAGCTTGGCCGGGGGCCCAGGAAACACCATATATTTT.

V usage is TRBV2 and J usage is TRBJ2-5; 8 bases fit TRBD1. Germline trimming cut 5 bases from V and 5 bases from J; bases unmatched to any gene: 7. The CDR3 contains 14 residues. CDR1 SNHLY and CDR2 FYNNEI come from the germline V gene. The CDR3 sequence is CASSPQGGSETQYF. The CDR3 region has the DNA TGTGCCAGCAGTCCACAGGGGGGTAGCGAGACCCAGTACTTC.

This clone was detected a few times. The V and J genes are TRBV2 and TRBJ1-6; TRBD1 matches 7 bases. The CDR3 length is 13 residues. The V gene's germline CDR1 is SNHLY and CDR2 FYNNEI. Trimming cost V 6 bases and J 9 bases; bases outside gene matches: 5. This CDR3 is CASRTGSGSPLHF. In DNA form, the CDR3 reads TGTGCCAGCAGGACAGGGTCGGGTTCACCCCTCCACTTT.

Written as DNA, the CDR3 is TGTGCCAGCAGCCCCCCGGCTTGGGGGACTCACTCCTACGAGCAGTACTTC. Its protein is CASSPPAWGTHSYEQYF. This chain joins TRBV5-6 and TRBJ2-7; D is perhaps TRBD2 (6 bases). Per germline, CDR1 SGHDT and CDR2 YYEEEE. The germline V and J ends were trimmed by 4 bases and 0 bases, with 20 bases remaining between them. There are 17 residues in the CDR3.

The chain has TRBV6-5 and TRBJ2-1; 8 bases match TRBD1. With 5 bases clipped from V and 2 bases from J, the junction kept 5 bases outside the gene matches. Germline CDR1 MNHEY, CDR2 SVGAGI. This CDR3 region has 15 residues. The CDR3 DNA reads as TGTGCCAGCAGTCCTGACAGGGGAGCCTACAATGAGCAGTTCTTC. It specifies CASSPDRGAYNEQFF.

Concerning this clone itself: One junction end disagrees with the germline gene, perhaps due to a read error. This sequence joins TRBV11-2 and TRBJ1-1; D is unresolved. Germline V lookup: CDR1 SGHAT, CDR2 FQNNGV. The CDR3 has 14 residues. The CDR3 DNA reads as TGTGCCAGCAGCTTAGTCTTGGCAGTTCCAGAGGGAAGCTTT. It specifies CASSLVLAVPEGSF.

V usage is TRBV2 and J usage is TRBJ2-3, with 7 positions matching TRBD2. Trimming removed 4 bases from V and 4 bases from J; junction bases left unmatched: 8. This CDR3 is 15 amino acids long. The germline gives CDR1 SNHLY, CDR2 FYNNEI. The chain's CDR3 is CASSVARGKPDTQYF. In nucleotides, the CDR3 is TGTGCCAGCAGTGTCGCGCGGGGGAAACCAGATACGCAGTATTTT.

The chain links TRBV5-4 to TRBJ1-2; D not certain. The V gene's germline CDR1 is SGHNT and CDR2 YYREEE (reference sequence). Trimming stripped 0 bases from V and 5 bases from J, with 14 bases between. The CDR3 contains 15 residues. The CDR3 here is CASSLAAAIEYGYTF. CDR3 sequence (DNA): TGTGCCAGCAGCTTGGCGGCAGCCATCGAGTATGGCTACACCTTC. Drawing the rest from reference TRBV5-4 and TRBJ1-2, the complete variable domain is ETGVTQSPTHLIKTRGQQVTLRCSSQSGHNTVSWYQQALGQGPQFIFQYYREEENGRGNFPPRFSGLQFPNYSSELNVNALELDDSALYLCASSLAAAIEYGYTFGSGTRLTVV.

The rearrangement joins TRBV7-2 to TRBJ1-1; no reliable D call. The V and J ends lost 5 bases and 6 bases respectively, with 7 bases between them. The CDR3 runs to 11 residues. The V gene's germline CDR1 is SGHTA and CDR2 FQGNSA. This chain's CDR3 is CASSHSAEAFF. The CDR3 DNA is TGTGCCAGCAGCCACAGCGCTGAAGCTTTCTTT.

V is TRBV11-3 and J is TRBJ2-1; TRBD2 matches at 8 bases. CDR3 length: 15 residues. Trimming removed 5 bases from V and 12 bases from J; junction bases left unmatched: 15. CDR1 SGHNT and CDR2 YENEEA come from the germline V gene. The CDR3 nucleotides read TGTGCCAGCAGCCTTCTACTAGCGGCTATAAAGTGGCAGTTCTTC. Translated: CASSLLLAAIKWQFF.

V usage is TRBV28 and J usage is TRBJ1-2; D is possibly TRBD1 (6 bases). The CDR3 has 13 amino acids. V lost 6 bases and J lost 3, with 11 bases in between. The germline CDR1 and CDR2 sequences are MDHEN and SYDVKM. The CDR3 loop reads CASRIQGYYGYTF. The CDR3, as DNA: TGTGCCAGCAGAATACAGGGATACTATGGCTACACCTTC.

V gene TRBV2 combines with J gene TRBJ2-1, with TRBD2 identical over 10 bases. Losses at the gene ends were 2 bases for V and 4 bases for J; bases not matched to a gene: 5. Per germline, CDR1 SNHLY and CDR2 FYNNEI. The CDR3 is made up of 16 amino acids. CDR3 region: CASSESGGAGYNEQFF. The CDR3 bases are TGTGCCAGCAGTGAAAGCGGGGGGGCCGGGTACAATGAGCAGTTCTTC.

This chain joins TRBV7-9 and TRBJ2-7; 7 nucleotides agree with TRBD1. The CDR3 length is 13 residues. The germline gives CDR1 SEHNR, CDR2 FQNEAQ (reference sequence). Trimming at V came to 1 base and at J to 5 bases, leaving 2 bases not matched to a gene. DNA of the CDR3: TGTGCCAGCAGCTTAGTAACAGGGGACGAGCAGTACTTC. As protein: CASSLVTGDEQYF.

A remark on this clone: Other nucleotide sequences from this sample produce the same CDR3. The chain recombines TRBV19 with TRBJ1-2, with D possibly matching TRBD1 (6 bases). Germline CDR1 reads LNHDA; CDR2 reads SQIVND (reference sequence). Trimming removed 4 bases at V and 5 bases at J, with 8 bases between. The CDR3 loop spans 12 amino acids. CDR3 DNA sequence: TGTGCCAGTAGTAAACAGGGTTATGGCTACACCTTC. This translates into CASSKQGYGYTF.

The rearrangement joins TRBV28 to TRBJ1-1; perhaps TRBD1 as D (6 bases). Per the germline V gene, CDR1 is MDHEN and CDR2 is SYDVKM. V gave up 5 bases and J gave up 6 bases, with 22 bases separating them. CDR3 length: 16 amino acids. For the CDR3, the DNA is TGTGCCAGCAGTCCTACAGGGTCTGCGAGGATAGCTGAAGCTTTCTTT. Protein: CASSPTGSARIAEAFF.

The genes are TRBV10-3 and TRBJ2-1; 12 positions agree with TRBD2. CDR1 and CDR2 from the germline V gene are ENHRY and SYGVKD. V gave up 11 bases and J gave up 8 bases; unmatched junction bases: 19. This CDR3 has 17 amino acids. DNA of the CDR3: TGTGCCTTCTCTGGGGGACTTCTAGCGGGAGGGCCGTATGAGCAGTTCTTC. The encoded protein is CAFSGGLLAGGPYEQFF.

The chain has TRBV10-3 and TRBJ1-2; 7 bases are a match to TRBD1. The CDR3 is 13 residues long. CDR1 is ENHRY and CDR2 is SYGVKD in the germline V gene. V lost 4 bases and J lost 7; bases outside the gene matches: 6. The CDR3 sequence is CAISATGEGGYTF. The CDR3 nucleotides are TGTGCCATCAGTGCTACAGGGGAAGGTGGCTACACCTTC.

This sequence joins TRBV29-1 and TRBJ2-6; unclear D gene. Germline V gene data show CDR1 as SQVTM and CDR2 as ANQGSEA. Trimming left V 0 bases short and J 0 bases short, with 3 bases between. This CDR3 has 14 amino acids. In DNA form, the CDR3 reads TGCAGCGTTGAAGAATCCTCTGGGGCCAACGTCCTGACTTTC. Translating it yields CSVEESSGANVLTF.

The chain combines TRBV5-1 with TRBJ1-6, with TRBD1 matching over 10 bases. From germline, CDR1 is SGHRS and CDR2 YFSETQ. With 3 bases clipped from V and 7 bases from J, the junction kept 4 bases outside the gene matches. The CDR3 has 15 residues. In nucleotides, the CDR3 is TGCGCCAGCAGCTCAGGGACAGGGGAAAATTCACCCCTCCACTTT. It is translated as CASSSGTGENSPLHF.

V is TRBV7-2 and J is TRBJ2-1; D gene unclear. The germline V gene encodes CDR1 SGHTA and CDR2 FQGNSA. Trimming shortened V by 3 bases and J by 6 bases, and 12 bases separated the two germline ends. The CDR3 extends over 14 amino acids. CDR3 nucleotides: TGTGCCAGCAGCTTTGTATGGTCATCCAATGAGCAGTTCTTC. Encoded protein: CASSFVWSSNEQFF.

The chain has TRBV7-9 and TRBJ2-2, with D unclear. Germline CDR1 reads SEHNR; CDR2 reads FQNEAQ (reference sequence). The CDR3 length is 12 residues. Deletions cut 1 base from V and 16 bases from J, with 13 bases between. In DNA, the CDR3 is TGTGCCAGCAGCTTAGAAGGCCACTTTGGGTTTTTT. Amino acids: CASSLEGHFGFF.

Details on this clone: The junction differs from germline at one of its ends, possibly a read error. CDR3 region: CAWSHTTGVATF. The CDR3 coding sequence is TGTGCCTGGAGCCACACTACAGGGGTAGCCACGTTC. V usage is TRBV30 and J usage is TRBJ2-7; TRBD1 matches at 7 bases. Germline CDR1 and CDR2: GTSNPN and SVGIG (reference sequence). The CDR3 length is 12 residues.

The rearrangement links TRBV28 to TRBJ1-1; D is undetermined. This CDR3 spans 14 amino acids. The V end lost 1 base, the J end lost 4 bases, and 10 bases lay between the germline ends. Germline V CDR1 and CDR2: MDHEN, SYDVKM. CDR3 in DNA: TGTGCCAGCAGTTTATCGCTAGGAGGCACTGAAGCTTTCTTT. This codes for CASSLSLGGTEAFF.

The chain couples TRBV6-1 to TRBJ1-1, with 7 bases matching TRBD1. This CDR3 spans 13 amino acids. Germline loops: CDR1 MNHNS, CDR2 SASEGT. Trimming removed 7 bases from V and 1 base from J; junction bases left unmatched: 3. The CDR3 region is CASKGQQNTEAFF. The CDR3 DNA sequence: TGTGCCAGCAAGGGACAGCAGAACACTGAAGCTTTCTTT.

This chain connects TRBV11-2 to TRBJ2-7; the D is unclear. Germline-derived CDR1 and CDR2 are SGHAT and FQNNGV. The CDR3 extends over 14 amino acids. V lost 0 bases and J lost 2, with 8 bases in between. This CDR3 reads CASSLDYTAYEQYF. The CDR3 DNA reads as TGTGCCAGCAGCTTAGATTATACAGCCTACGAGCAGTACTTC.

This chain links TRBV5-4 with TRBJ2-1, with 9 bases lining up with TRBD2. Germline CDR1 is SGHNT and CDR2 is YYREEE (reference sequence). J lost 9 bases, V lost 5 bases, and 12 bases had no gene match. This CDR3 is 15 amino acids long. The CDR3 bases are TGTGCCAGCAGTCGACCTTGGCGGGAGGGCCCTGAGCAGTTCTTC. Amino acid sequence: CASSRPWREGPEQFF.

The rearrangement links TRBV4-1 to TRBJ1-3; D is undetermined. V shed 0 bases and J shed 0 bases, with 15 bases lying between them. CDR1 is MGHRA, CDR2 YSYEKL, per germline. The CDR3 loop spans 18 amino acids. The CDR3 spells CASSQEANHLSSGNTIYF. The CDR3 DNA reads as TGCGCCAGCAGCCAAGAAGCGAACCATTTGAGCTCTGGAAACACCATATATTTT.

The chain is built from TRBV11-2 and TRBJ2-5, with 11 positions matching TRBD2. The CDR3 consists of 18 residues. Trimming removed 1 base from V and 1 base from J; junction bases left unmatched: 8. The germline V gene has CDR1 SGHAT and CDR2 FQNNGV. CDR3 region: CASSLGVLAGGTQETQYF. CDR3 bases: TGTGCCAGCAGCTTAGGGGTCCTAGCGGGGGGTACCCAAGAGACCCAGTACTTC.

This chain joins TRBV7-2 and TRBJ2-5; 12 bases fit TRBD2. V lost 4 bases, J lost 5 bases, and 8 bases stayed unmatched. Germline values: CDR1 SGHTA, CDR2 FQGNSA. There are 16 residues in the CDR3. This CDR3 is CASSSTRTSGDETQYF. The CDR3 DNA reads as TGTGCCAGCAGCTCCACAAGGACTAGCGGGGACGAGACCCAGTACTTC.